A single sample is the source of the 18 T cell receptor beta chains below, sequenced in a study of T cells in Graves' hyperthyroidism and ophthalmopathy. RNA transcripts gave rise to amplified TCR beta CDR3 regions. HTBI primers were the set used in a first-round RT-PCR of the TCR CDR3. MiXCR, applied by TCRdb to the multiplex PCR reads, yields one record per CDR3 protein. The sample holds about 350,000 distinct CDR3 sequences, around 18% seen once. Specimen: blood. These TCRs come from a woman between 35 and 50 years old with Graves' ophthalmopathy.

This clonotype has at least ten counts. The chain uses TRBV20-1 and TRBJ1-1; D not resolved. The CDR3 sequence is 17 residues long. Germline V gene data show CDR1 as DFQATT and CDR2 as SNEGSKA (reference sequence). The V gene lost 0 bases and the J gene lost 1 base, with 18 bases spanning the gap. This CDR3 is CSARDPGRDGRNTEAFF. As DNA, the CDR3 is TGCAGTGCTAGAGATCCTGGGAGGGATGGACGGAACACTGAAGCTTTCTTT.

V is TRBV5-1 and J is TRBJ2-2, with D possibly TRBD1 on 6 matching bases. CDR1 SGHRS and CDR2 YFSETQ come from the germline V gene. V dropped 0 bases and J dropped 2 bases, with 8 bases sitting between them. This CDR3 has 15 amino acids. The CDR3 reads CASSLEDSNTGELFF. CDR3 nucleotides: TGCGCCAGCAGCTTGGAGGACAGTAACACCGGGGAGCTGTTTTTT.

Many counts were recorded for this clonotype. This rearrangement joins TRBV28 to TRBJ2-7; the match to TRBD2 covers 8 bases. CDR1 and CDR2 (germline): MDHEN, SYDVKM. Losses at the gene ends were 2 bases for V and 0 bases for J; bases not matched to a gene: 0. The CDR3 is 14 amino acids. The CDR3 loop is CASSLSGSSYEQYF. The CDR3 nucleotides read TGTGCCAGCAGTTTAAGCGGGAGCTCCTACGAGCAGTACTTC.

This clonotype was recorded at least ten times. This chain links TRBV29-1 with TRBJ2-7, with 9 nucleotides matching TRBD1. The CDR3 has 13 amino acids. Germline loops: CDR1 SQVTM, CDR2 ANQGSEA. Trimming removed 6 bases from V and 5 bases from J; junction bases left unmatched: 8. This CDR3 is CSVRQGVTDEQYF. CDR3 coding DNA: TGCAGCGTGAGACAGGGGGTAACGGACGAGCAGTACTTC.

This clonotype occurred a few times. The chain employs TRBV6-5 and TRBJ2-5; 7 nucleotides line up with TRBD1. The CDR3 extends over 18 amino acids. CDR1 is MNHEY, CDR2 SVGAGI, per germline. V lost 0 bases, J lost 6 bases, and 16 bases stayed unmatched. The CDR3, as DNA: TGTGCCAGCAGTTACTCTTCACCCCGGGACAGCCAAGGGAAGACCCAGTACTTC. Translating gives CASSYSSPRDSQGKTQYF.

This clonotype was detected ten times or more. The chain has TRBV19 and TRBJ1-5, with unresolved D. V lost 8 bases to trimming and J lost 6 bases, with 17 bases between them. Germline CDR1 reads LNHDA; CDR2 reads SQIVND (reference sequence). CDR3 length equals 14 residues. The CDR3 here is CASSPREGGQPQHF. CDR3 bases: TGTGCCAGTTCCCCAAGGGAGGGCGGTCAGCCCCAGCATTTT.

This clonotype was counted many times. The V and J genes are TRBV12-3 or TRBV12-4 and TRBJ2-3; 12 bases map to TRBD2. CDR3 length: 15 residues. V trimming: 4 bases; J trimming: 4 bases; junction bases outside the gene matches: 3. CDR3 loop: CASSSSGRGSDTQYF. CDR3 coding DNA: TGTGCCAGCAGTTCTAGCGGGAGGGGTTCAGATACGCAGTATTTT.

This clonotype was seen at least ten times. A junction boundary mismatches the germline segment, possibly from a read error. The chain has TRBV30 and TRBJ1-2; D is possibly TRBD1 (6 bases). The CDR3 totals 13 residues. Germline loops: CDR1 GTSNPN, CDR2 SVGIG (reference sequence). The CDR3 spells CAWSGLTGGGCFF. CDR3 sequence (DNA): TGTGCCTGGAGTGGACTAACCGGGGGGGGCTGCTTCTTC.

The V gene is TRBV27, the J gene TRBJ1-2, with a weak D call TRBD1 (5 bases). Germline V gene sequence: CDR1 MNHEY, CDR2 SMNVEV (reference sequence). The CDR3 loop spans 12 amino acids. With 8 bases removed from V and 4 bases from J, the gap between germline ends came to 11 bases. CDR3 bases: TGTGCCAGCTCGGGACCGCTCTATGGCTACACCTTC. As protein: CASSGPLYGYTF.

As regards this clonotype: A much larger clone is a single base away; this may be a read error. V is TRBV7-9 and J is TRBJ1-1; D is unclear. The ends were cut back, 5 bases at V and 4 bases at J, with 14 bases in the middle. CDR3 size: 14 residues. The germline CDR1 and CDR2 sequences are SEHNR and FQNEAQ (reference sequence). This chain's CDR3 is CASSPERRGTEAFF. Here the CDR3 DNA reads TGTGCCAGCAGCCCCGAGAGGCGAGGCACTGAAGCTTTCTTT.

Ten or more counts support this clonotype. The chain uses TRBV25-1 and TRBJ2-7; the D gene is possibly TRBD1 (6 bases). Trimming took off 3 bases at V and 0 bases at J, with 6 bases between the two ends. The CDR3 is made up of 13 amino acids. Germline V gene data show CDR1 as MGHDK and CDR2 as SYGVNS. CDR3 in DNA: TGTGCCAGCAGTGACAGGGGCTCCTACGAGCAGTACTTC. Translating it yields CASSDRGSYEQYF.

This clonotype has ten or more counts. The rearrangement links TRBV10-3 to TRBJ1-1, with no clear D. Germline V gene sequence: CDR1 ENHRY, CDR2 SYGVKD. The CDR3 extends over 17 amino acids. V was shortened by 2 bases and J by 0 bases, with 16 bases between the two germline ends. CDR3 DNA sequence: TGTGCCATCAGTGAGATTTTCACGGACGGCCTGAACACTGAAGCTTTCTTT. Translated: CAISEIFTDGLNTEAFF.

There are many counts of this clonotype. The chain joins TRBV20-1 to TRBJ1-5; weak D call: TRBD1 (5 bases). Germline V CDR1 and CDR2: DFQATT, SNEGSKA (reference sequence). The CDR3 extends over 15 amino acids. The V and J ends lost 3 bases and 6 bases respectively, with 18 bases between them. The CDR3 reads CSARISQRGGQPQHF. The CDR3 DNA sequence: TGCAGTGCTAGGATCAGTCAAAGGGGTGGTCAGCCCCAGCATTTT.

This clonotype was recorded many times. The chain couples TRBV27 to TRBJ2-2; D is ambiguous. The CDR3 runs to 16 residues. V lost 3 bases and J 0 bases, leaving 11 bases between the germline ends. Germline V CDR1 and CDR2: MNHEY, SMNVEV (reference sequence). For the CDR3, the DNA is TGTGCCAGCAGTTTCGGTGGGATCCCGAACACCGGGGAGCTGTTTTTT. Translating it yields CASSFGGIPNTGELFF.

The sample holds many counts of this clonotype. The rearrangement uses TRBV28 and TRBJ1-1; 12 bases align to TRBD1. The germline gives CDR1 MDHEN, CDR2 SYDVKM. Losses at the gene ends were 8 bases for V and 4 bases for J; bases not matched to a gene: 8. There are 15 residues in the CDR3. As DNA, the CDR3 is TGTGCCAGCCAGCATTCGGGACAGGGGGCCACTGAAGCTTTCTTT. This codes for CASQHSGQGATEAFF.

This clonotype was picked up many times. The V and J genes are TRBV3-2 and TRBJ2-7; no DNA check was done on the table's D call, TRBD1. TRBV3-2 is shown as a pseudogene. CDR3 length: 14 residues. The CDR3 spells CASSQVRGKGEQYF. CDR3 DNA sequence: TGTGCCAGCAGCCAGGTCCGCGGGAAGGGGGAGCAGTACTTC.

This rearrangement joins TRBV20-1 to TRBJ2-7; D gene uncertain. V lost 6 bases to trimming and J lost 4 bases, with 13 bases between them. Germline CDR1 is DFQATT and CDR2 is SNEGSKA (reference sequence). The CDR3 has 12 amino acids. In DNA form, the CDR3 reads TGCAGTGCCCCACGGTTCAGGTACGAGCAGTACTTC. Amino acid sequence: CSAPRFRYEQYF.

The sample holds many counts of this clonotype. The genes are TRBV12-3 or TRBV12-4 and TRBJ1-6; D not certain. The CDR3 consists of 13 residues. Between the trimmed V and J ends, which lost 3 bases and 8 bases, there was a span of 8 bases. The CDR3 DNA follows: TGTGCCAGCAGTTTCGGGAGAGATTCACCCCTCCACTTT. It encodes CASSFGRDSPLHF.